This TCR beta chain was identified in a study of cytomegalovirus exposure and HLA in healthy donors (dated by TCRdb to 2017 to 2019). The study in broad terms: An earlier analysis of 587 of the donors reported under 300 Gb of sequence data and 117 million unique TCR beta sequences obtained from about 200 million T cells. The study used immunosequencing to profile the T cell repertoires of some 600 subjects and linked those repertoires to cytomegalovirus serostatus. Typing coverage differed by locus: A, B, C, DRB1 and DQB1 were typed in roughly 620-630 donors, DQA1 in 500 to 550, DPA1 in 600 to 610, and DPB1 in just under 490. On average, around 230,000 unique TCR beta nucleotide sequences were sequenced per donor among about 400 genotyped donors of the cohort, with approximately 18% of those sequences being non-productive. Because of strong linkage in the cohort, four or five DR-DQ haplotypes were treated as single units for association and clustering. A later analysis re-analyzed previously published TCR beta repertoires from 650 to 800 donors and added high-resolution HLA genotyping to study TCR occurrence patterns. To predict cytomegalovirus infection status, the study combined high-throughput TCR immunosequencing, statistical association of individual TCRs with disease status, and machine learning. An earlier analysis of 450 to 750 of the donors used high-throughput TCR beta sequencing to judge whether each TCR beta V gene segment behaved as functional or pseudogenic. In a later genetic analysis, genome-wide SNP genotypes for about 55% of the roughly 700 donors were used, and that subset was treated as a discovery cohort. Both class I and class II loci were covered by HLA typing, at four-digit resolution. Alongside the repertoire data, information on donor age, sex, ethnicity and CMV serostatus was compiled. Along with the roughly 670-subject first cohort, a separate validation cohort of approximately 110 different subjects was used. An early release that covered about 640 HLA-typed donors contained approximately 300 gigabases of sequencing data and 70 million to 100 million unique TCR sequences. Rather than drawing on any new phenotypic data, the later analysis identified candidate immune exposures from TCR beta sequences and the way those sequences occurred across donors. Of the 300 to 500 genotyped donors, less than 90% were placed in the genetic ancestry cluster associated with self-reported Caucasian donors. All discovery cohort repertoires had been generated on a single sequencing platform. The study was designed to test whether signatures of past pathogen exposure could be identified by cataloging public T cell receptors. On the study overall, not on this receptor specifically: Compared with the approximately 670-donor mean, donors in an Asian-associated ancestry cluster had fewer N-insertions in productive TCRs, according to a later genetic analysis. The authors suggested that the approach could potentially be generalized to other disease states and immunological phenotypes. The presence/absence analyses assumed that sequencing depth was roughly uniform across donors, and that assumption may not be true. According to a later analysis, parvovirus B19, influenza, CMV and Epstein-Barr virus appeared linked to several top co-occurrence clusters. In this cohort, only TCR beta chains were sequenced, and detectable features were limited by the absence of alpha or paired-chain data. When HLA alleles, especially DR and DQ, strongly co-occurred, attributing TCR associations to individual alleles was difficult. Most CMV-associated TCR beta chains appeared to be HLA-restricted in a later analysis, and the HLA associations seemed to be driven largely by CMV exposure. In both the original and validation cohorts, the classifier was reported to diagnose cytomegalovirus status with high specificity and sensitivity. In an earlier analysis of fewer than 750 of the donors, most TCR beta V segments were observed in productive rearrangements about 87% or about 30% of the time, broadly matching IMGT annotations. While some public TCRs were present in many individuals, most TCR sequences turned up only very rarely across donors. Three of the identified cytomegalovirus-associated TCR beta chains were confirmed in vitro to be specific for cytomegalovirus antigens. Because counts were too low, under 20 rarely observed V segments, including chromosome 9 orphons, were left out of the earlier analysis of 500 to 750 of the donors. A group of highly shared sequence variants was considered likely to be a technical artifact of the sequencing pipeline. A further reported finding was that TCR beta sequences accurately predicted the HLA-A and HLA-B alleles for most subjects in the first cohort. In a later genetic analysis, a missense DCLRE1C variant was associated with V-gene and J-gene trimming of TCR beta chains, and the association was replicated in an independent cohort. Linkage disequilibrium might explain the correlated functional status among segregating V segments, but an unknown experimental factor could not be ruled out. Immune exposure information for the cohort was limited to CMV serostatus. The 87-base-pair reads could not distinguish some IMGT-functional V segments, including TRBV6-2 and TRBV6-3, so those segments were excluded. Compared with equally common non-associated chains, HLA-associated TCR beta chains in a later analysis were more clonally expanded and had lower generation probabilities. A total of fewer than 200 TCR beta chains were listed by the study as associated with cytomegalovirus. According to a later analysis, TCR association rates differed among HLA loci, with DRB1 alleles showing the most associated TCRs and HLA-C alleles showing the fewest. Because HLA typing was unavailable for some donors at each locus, only the typed subset was used in association tests. In a later analysis, 15,000 to 20,000 TCR beta sequences were associated with specific HLA alleles at a false discovery rate of 0.05.

The cohort was made up of about 670 healthy bone marrow donors. Cohort members were all nominally healthy when sampled, although unrecorded immune exposures were likely present. The donor was CMV seronegative and was included in the group of 352 seronegative cohort members. A peripheral blood sample was collected from each donor, and TCR beta sequencing was performed on peripheral blood mononuclear cells. Genomic DNA was extracted from the blood cell samples with the Qiagen DNeasy Blood Extraction Kit. Library preparation was by the immunoSEQ multiplex PCR assay. A mixture of 60 forward primers for TCR Vbeta segments and 13 reverse primers for TCR Jbeta segments was used in the multiplex PCR. A multiplex PCR assay on genomic DNA amplified the CDR3 region of rearranged TCR beta genes. The Illumina HiSeq System was used to sequence the amplified TCR beta libraries as 87-base-pair reads. The source study handled its data this way. A later analysis counted 65 million to 90 million unique TCR beta chains across the 670 or so repertoires, and 10 million to 11 million of these chains were shared by at least two donors. Raw reads were error-corrected and collapsed into unique sequences with a nearest-neighbor algorithm that merged closely related sequences to remove PCR and sequencing errors. CDR3 sequences were aligned to IMGT reference sequences to assign V, D and J gene segments. For a sequence to be retained, a match of at least six nucleotides to both a V gene segment and a J gene segment was required. Rearrangements were classified as productive when the CDR3 lacked stop codons and remained in frame with V and J, and all other rearrangements were classified as non-productive. Following IMGT convention, CDR3 was defined as the stretch from the second conserved V-encoded cysteine up to the conserved J-encoded phenylalanine. Sequences without an unambiguous match to a single V gene segment were excluded from the earlier analysis of approximately 600 of the donors. In an earlier analysis of a few hundred of the donors, V segments were called functional above 56.7% productive rearrangements and were called segregating when the between-donor standard deviation exceeded 5%. A statistical classification framework was built to diagnose cytomegalovirus status from the catalog of TCR beta chain sequences. In a later analysis, V and J genes were assigned by comparing TCR nucleotide sequences against IMGT/GENE-DB human TR gene sequences. The TCRdist pipeline was used in a later analysis to assign CDR3 sequences and most-parsimonious VDJ recombination scenarios. In a later analysis, every TCR beta chain was defined by the combination of its CDR3 amino acid sequence and its V-gene family, and reads without a unique V-gene family were dropped. In a later analysis, fewer than 650 highly shared, low-generation-probability nucleotide sequences were removed to address suspected cross-contamination and a sequencing artifact. In a later analysis, a clonal expansion index was calculated for each public chain from normalized within-repertoire ranks of inferred template counts. In a later analysis, generation probabilities were computed with a VDJ recombination model fitted to out-of-frame rearrangements, and the resulting probabilities were checked against IGoR. A later analysis scored TCR-TCR, TCR-HLA and TCR-CMV co-occurrence with hypergeometric tests, applying a repertoire-size bias correction to TCR pairs. To estimate false discovery rates, a later analysis permuted the HLA or CMV assignments 20 times. In a later analysis, co-occurring TCRs were grouped with DBSCAN, and TCRdist sequence similarity was added when clustering was performed within HLA-allele-positive subsets. Co-occurrence clustering excluded repertoires with fewer than 30,000 or more than 120,000 public chains, plus five with anomalous nucleotide sharing. Imported from immuneACCESS, the table was reduced by TCRdb to in-frame sequences with V and J called. These copies leave out some clones; in studies compared against another copy, an unresolved V gene accounts for under half, and the cause of the remainder is not known. That table is the source of V, J and clone size, and D and trimming were worked out from the DNA. Counted in this sample were 250,000 to 350,000 clones; about 87% of them appeared once. The ten largest account for approximately 2.2% of the sample.

V has 4 bases trimmed and J has 3 bases trimmed; junction bases matching no gene number 7. The CDR3 goes from the cysteine to the phenylalanine over 16 residues. The retained sequence is limited to the CDR3, 48 bases, with the frame set at the first base. The CDR1 and CDR2 encoded by the germline V gene are SGHTA and FQGTGA. Remarks on this clone: Its antigen specificity is not known. Qualities for individual bases were not recorded, and no much larger clone is one base off.

The TCR comes from a woman younger than 35 in good health and CMV-seronegative. Sequencing was done on a sample of PBMCs. The sequence is built from TRBV7-3 and TRBJ2-2; 8 central bases correspond to TRBD1. The nucleotide sequence is TGTGCCAGCAGCTCCAGGGGGCTGGAGTACACCGGGGAGCTGTTTTTT. Its protein reads: CASSSRGLEYTGELFF.